This T cell receptor (beta chain) is from a study of T cells after yellow fever vaccination (dated by TCRdb to between 2019 and 2020). Regarding the study in general: The SMART-Seq v4 Ultra Low Input RNA kit was used to prepare libraries from fractions with low cell numbers. Blood samples were taken at several timepoints before and after primary and secondary immunization, and bulk PBMC replicates and cell subsets were isolated. To track T-cell clones before and after primary and booster YFV17D yellow fever vaccination, bulk TCR alpha and beta repertoires were sequenced longitudinally. Two healthy male donors made up the cohort, one aged 18 to 30 years and the other aged 30 to 40 years.

TCR cDNA was made using 5'RACE template switching, a step that added a universal primer site and unique molecular identifiers. Priming of cDNA synthesis was performed from both the TCR alpha and TCR beta constant segments. Libraries were amplified in two PCR steps, with sample barcodes and sequencing adapters added in the second step. Sequencing of libraries was done on Illumina HiSeq 2500 (2x100 bp) or NovaSeq (2x150 bp). As for how the authors treated the data: MIGEC was used to demultiplex reads and collapse the reads into UMI consensus sequences, and MiXCR was used for V(D)J alignment. Clonotypes responding to the vaccine were identified with edgeR on replicate PBMC samples, with the criteria of FDR below 0.01 and a log2 fold change above 5 up to day 15. Bulk clonotypes were assigned CD4 or CD8 identity according to which sequenced CD4 or CD8 repertoire held them at higher abundance. TCRdb handled the public reads itself, with Q25 trimming in fastp and clone calling in MiXCR, and kept productive beta chains. Rows are unified per CDR3 protein, each entry keeping the most common DNA and genes. The V and J calls shown here were made by TCRdb, not taken from the authors' results. Present in this sample are approximately 580,000 distinct CDR3 sequences, approximately 16% of which were seen just once. Jointly, the top ten make up around 15% of the sample.

The paper as a whole reports these results and caveats: FACS-sorted repertoires could contain abundant contaminating clonotypes from the bulk population, so computational filtering was required. Most clones expanded after primary vaccination were re-detected after the booster (around 96% of CD4 and approximately 89% of CD8), suggesting broad memory maintenance. A small share of clonotypes was detected in both CD4 and CD8 compartments, with the overlap likely arising from convergent recombination. Compared with the primary T-cell response, the secondary T-cell response was weaker but faster, peaking on day 5 rather than day 15. The study included only a couple of donors, which limits how far the findings can be generalized.

The germline V gene provides CDR1 ENHRY and CDR2 SYGVKD. From its cysteine to its phenylalanine, the CDR3 spans 16 amino acids. Just the 48-base CDR3 DNA is kept, in frame starting at base 1. Trimming removed 6 bases from V and 3 bases from J; the gene matches leave 9 bases unexplained. In the case of this clonotype: Its antigen target is currently unknown. Per-base quality was not reported, and no clone a single base away is much larger than it.

The treatment or condition tag for this specimen amounts to: live attenuated yellow fever vaccine strain. At each blood-draw timepoint, two biological replicates of bulk PBMCs were obtained. PBMCs were isolated from peripheral blood using a standard Ficoll-Paque protocol. RNA was extracted with TriZol from bulk PBMCs, CD4 and CD8 fractions, and dextramer-positive and dextramer-negative fractions. The receptor chain draws on TRBV10-3 and TRBJ2-3, with TRBD2 matching 10 junction bases. The material sequenced was PBMCs, taken 5 to 6 days after the first yellow fever vaccination. The receptor comes from a man aged 18 to 29 who received the YFV17D yellow fever vaccine. The CDR3 loop reads CAISPGDSGGTDTQYF. The nucleotide sequence reads TGTGCCATCAGCCCCGGTGATAGCGGGGGGACAGATACGCAGTATTTT.